The 18 T cell receptor beta chains presented below share a single source sample, sequenced in a study of CXCR3-negative and CXCR3-positive naive CD8 T cells. All TRB cDNA libraries came from 5' RACE performed with UMI labels. TCRdb reprocessed the 5' RACE reads, with one entry per CDR3 protein and no DNA. The clone table shows some 45,000 distinct CDR3 sequences, with the ten largest holding around 1.6%. The sample comprised naive CXCR3- CD8+ T cells from blood. The sample's subset: CD45RO-CCR7+CD27+CD95- naive CD8+ T cells lacking CXCR3 (TNR3-). Source of these receptors: a human donor in good health. Some clones in this sample may be carry-over from other donors' samples.

This chain uses TRBV29-1 with TRBJ2-2; TCRdb indicates TRBD2, and absent DNA this call remains unverified. The CDR3 is 16 amino acids. Germline V gene sequence: CDR1 SQVTM, CDR2 ANQGSEA. CDR3 in amino acids: CSVPGTTPQNTGELFF.

J is TRBJ2-1 and V is TRBV28; TCRdb lists TRBD1, though no DNA is available to test this call. This CDR3 is built from 13 residues. Germline V CDR1 and CDR2: MDHEN, SYDVKM. The chain's CDR3 is CASSFGWGVEQFF.

J is TRBJ2-7 and V is TRBV10-3; TCRdb returns TRBD1, unconfirmable since there is no DNA. The CDR3 spans 14 residues. Germline V gives CDR1 ENHRY, CDR2 SYGVKD. The CDR3 sequence is CAISESNRADEQYF.

V and J are TRBV6-5 and TRBJ1-5. Germline CDR1 is MNHEY and CDR2 is SVGAGI. This CDR3 region has 16 residues. This CDR3 is CASSDRASASNQPQHF.

The chain recombines TRBV20-1 with TRBJ2-3. Germline CDR1 is DFQATT and CDR2 is SNEGSKA (reference sequence). The CDR3 runs to 12 residues. This CDR3 reads CSARGATDTQYF.

The chain couples TRBV29-1 to TRBJ1-1. Germline CDR1 SQVTM, CDR2 ANQGSEA. The CDR3 consists of 14 residues. The CDR3 protein is CSVEDGPWPPEAFF.

The rearrangement links TRBV20-1 to TRBJ2-1; TCRdb designates TRBD1, a call that cannot be tested without DNA. The V gene's germline CDR1 is DFQATT and CDR2 SNEGSKA (reference sequence). The CDR3 contains 13 residues. The CDR3 sequence is CSARRTDYNEQFF.

The rearrangement links TRBV28 to TRBJ2-3. This CDR3 spans 13 amino acids. Germline values: CDR1 MDHEN, CDR2 SYDVKM. CDR3 residues: CASSSDSTDTQYF.

This CDR3 is CASSETPSNEQFF. This rearrangement joins TRBV6-1 to TRBJ2-1; TCRdb's D call of TRBD1 is untestable without DNA. The germline CDR1 and CDR2 sequences are MNHNS and SASEGT. The length of the CDR3 is 13 residues.

This chain links TRBV29-1 with TRBJ2-7; the TCRdb call, TRBD2, lacks DNA for checking. Germline V gene sequence: CDR1 SQVTM, CDR2 ANQGSEA. CDR3 length: 13 amino acids. Here the CDR3 reads CSVRLAGGGEQYF.

CDR3: CSARDLVWSTRNSNQPQHF. The chain combines TRBV20-1 with TRBJ1-5. CDR3 size: 19 residues. Germline CDR1 DFQATT, CDR2 SNEGSKA (reference sequence).

The rearrangement uses TRBV28 and TRBJ2-7; TCRdb proposes TRBD1, but this gene call is untestable without DNA. CDR3 length equals 15 residues. Germline CDR1 MDHEN, CDR2 SYDVKM. The chain's CDR3 is CASSLSGDTGREQYF.

The chain combines TRBV20-1 with TRBJ2-3. The CDR3 totals 15 residues. Germline values: CDR1 DFQATT, CDR2 SNEGSKA (reference sequence). This CDR3 is CSARDLETRTDTQYF.

The rearrangement joins TRBV29-1 to TRBJ2-1. Germline V gene sequence: CDR1 SQVTM, CDR2 ANQGSEA. This CDR3 region has 14 residues. The chain's CDR3 is CSVADLSSYNEQFF.

This sequence joins TRBV12-3 or TRBV12-4 and TRBJ1-1. This CDR3 has 12 residues. The CDR3 region is CASSSGYTEAFF.

V gene TRBV28 combines with J gene TRBJ2-7; with no DNA, the TCRdb D assignment of TRBD2 cannot be verified. This CDR3 comprises 14 residues. Germline values: CDR1 MDHEN, CDR2 SYDVKM. This CDR3 is CASQLAGESYEQYF.

The CDR3 sequence: CASSLVGGLTDTQYF. The chain carries TRBV7-3 and TRBJ2-3; with no DNA, the TCRdb D assignment of TRBD1 cannot be verified. This CDR3 spans 15 amino acids. Germline CDR1 SGHTA, CDR2 FQGTGA.

This chain uses TRBV20-1 with TRBJ2-3; without DNA, the TCRdb call of TRBD2 cannot be checked. There are 13 residues in the CDR3. The germline gives CDR1 DFQATT, CDR2 SNEGSKA (reference sequence). The CDR3: CSATGGSTDTQYF.